The T cell receptor (beta chain) under discussion was sequenced for a study of post-analysis software for immune sequencing data. Study summary: Clinical courses comprised relapsing-remitting, secondary progressive and progressive-relapsing multiple sclerosis.

Unique molecular identifiers tagged the TCR beta cDNA libraries. A population of about 0.85 to 11 million T cells gave rise to roughly 0.5 million cDNA molecules. MiXCR was run by TCRdb on the PCR reads, yielding one entry per CDR3 protein. The table includes around 250,000 distinct CDR3 sequences, around 34% detected once. This clonotype was detected ten times or more. Antigen: not known. Regarding the study as a whole: Elevated frequency relative to controls characterized roughly five TRBV segments in patients, TRBV5-6, TRBV5-1 and TRBV20-1 among them. Pronounced co-clustering by F measure was evident among identically batched samples. In multiple sclerosis, normalized Chao1 diversity was significantly below that of controls.

Deletions cut 1 base from V and 8 bases from J, with 12 bases between. CDR3 length: 14 residues. Germline V gene sequence: CDR1 MGHRA, CDR2 YSYEKL. This TCR was sampled from a girl under 18 with multiple sclerosis. The chain employs TRBV4-1 and TRBJ2-1; D may be TRBD2 (6 bases). Sequencing used blood. The CDR3 region is CASSQGDPGDEQFF. The CDR3 bases are TGCGCCAGCAGCCAAGGGGACCCGGGGGATGAGCAGTTCTTC.